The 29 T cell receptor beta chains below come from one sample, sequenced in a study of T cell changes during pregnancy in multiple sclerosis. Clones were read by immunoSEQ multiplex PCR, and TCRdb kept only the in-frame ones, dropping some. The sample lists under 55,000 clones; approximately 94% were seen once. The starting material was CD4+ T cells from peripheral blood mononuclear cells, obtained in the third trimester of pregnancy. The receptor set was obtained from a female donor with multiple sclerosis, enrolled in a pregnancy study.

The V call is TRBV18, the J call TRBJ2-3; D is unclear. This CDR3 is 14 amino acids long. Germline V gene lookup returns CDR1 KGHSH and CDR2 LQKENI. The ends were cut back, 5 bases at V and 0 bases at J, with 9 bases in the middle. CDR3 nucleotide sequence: TGTGCCAGCTCAGTGACTTCTAGCACAGATACGCAGTATTTT. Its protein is CASSVTSSTDTQYF.

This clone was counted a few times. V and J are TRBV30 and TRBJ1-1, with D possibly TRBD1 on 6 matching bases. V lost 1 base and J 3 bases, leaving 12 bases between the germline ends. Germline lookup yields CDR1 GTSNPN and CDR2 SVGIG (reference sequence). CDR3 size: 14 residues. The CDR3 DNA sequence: TGTGCCTGGAGTGGGGGCAGGGGCGACACTGAAGCTTTCTTT. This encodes CAWSGGRGDTEAFF.

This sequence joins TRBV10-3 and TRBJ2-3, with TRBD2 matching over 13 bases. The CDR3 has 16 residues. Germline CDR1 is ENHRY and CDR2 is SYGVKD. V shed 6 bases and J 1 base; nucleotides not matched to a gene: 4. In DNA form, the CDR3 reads TGTGCCATCAGGATTGGACTAGCGGGGGGCACAGATACGCAGTATTTT. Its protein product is CAIRIGLAGGTDTQYF.

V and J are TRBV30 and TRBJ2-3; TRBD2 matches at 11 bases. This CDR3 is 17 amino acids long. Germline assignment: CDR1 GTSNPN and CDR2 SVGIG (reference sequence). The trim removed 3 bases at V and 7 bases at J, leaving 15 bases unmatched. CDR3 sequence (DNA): TGTGCCTGGAGCCTACCAGCTACTAGCGGGGGCCAGAATACGCAGTATTTT. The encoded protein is CAWSLPATSGGQNTQYF. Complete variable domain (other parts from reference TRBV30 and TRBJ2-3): SQTIHQWPATLVQPVGSPLSLECTVEGTSNPNLYWYRQAAGRGLQLLFYSVGIGQISSEVPQNLSASRPQDRQFILSSKKLLLSDSGFYLCAWSLPATSGGQNTQYFGPGTRLTVL.

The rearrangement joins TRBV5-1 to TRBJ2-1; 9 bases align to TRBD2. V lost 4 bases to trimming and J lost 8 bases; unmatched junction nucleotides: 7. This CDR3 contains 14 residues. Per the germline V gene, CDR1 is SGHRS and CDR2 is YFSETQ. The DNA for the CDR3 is TGCGCCAGCAGCCCGGGGACTAGCTGGGATGAGCAGTTCTTC. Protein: CASSPGTSWDEQFF.

The CDR3 spells CASSFGSAETQYF. CDR3 nucleotide sequence: TGCGCCAGCAGCTTCGGGTCTGCGGAGACCCAGTACTTC. The chain has TRBV5-1 and TRBJ2-5; D not certain. The CDR3 is made up of 13 amino acids. In germline, CDR1 is SGHRS, CDR2 YFSETQ. Trimming pared 2 bases from V and 5 bases from J, leaving 10 bases between.

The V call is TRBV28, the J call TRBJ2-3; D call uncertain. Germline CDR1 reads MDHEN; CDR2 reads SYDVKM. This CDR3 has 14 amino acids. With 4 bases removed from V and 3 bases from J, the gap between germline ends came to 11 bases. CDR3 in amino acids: CASSSYLKTDTQYF. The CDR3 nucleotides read TGTGCCAGCAGTTCCTACCTCAAGACAGATACGCAGTATTTT.

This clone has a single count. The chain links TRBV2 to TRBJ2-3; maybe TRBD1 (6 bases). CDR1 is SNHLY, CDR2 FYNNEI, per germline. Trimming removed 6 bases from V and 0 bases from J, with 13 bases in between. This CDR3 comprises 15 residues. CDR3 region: CASRGGQTSTDTQYF. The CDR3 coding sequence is TGTGCCAGCAGAGGAGGACAGACTAGCACAGATACGCAGTATTTT.

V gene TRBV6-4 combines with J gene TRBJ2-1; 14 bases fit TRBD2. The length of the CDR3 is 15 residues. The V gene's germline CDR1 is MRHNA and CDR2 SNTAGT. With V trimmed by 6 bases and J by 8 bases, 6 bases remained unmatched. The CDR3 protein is CASSTGLAGAYEQFF. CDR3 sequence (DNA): TGTGCCAGCAGCACGGGACTAGCGGGAGCGTATGAGCAGTTCTTC.

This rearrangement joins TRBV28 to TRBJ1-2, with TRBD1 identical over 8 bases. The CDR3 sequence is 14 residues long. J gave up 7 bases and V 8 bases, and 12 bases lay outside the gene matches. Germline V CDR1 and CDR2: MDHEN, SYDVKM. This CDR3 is CASWTGKGGFGYTF. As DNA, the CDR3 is TGTGCCAGCTGGACAGGGAAAGGGGGATTTGGCTACACCTTC.

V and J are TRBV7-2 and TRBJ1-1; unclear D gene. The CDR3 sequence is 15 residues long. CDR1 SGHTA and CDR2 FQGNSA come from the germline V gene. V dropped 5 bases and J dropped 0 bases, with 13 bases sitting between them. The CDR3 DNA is TGTGCCAGCAGCGCGGGAGGGAGATTGAACACTGAAGCTTTCTTT. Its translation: CASSAGGRLNTEAFF.

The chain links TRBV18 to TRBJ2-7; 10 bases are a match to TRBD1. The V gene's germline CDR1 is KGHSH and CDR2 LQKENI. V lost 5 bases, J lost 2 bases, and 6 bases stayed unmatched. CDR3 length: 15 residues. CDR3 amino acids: CASSIDRGLAYEQYF. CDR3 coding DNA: TGTGCCAGCTCAATCGACAGGGGGCTTGCCTACGAGCAGTACTTC.

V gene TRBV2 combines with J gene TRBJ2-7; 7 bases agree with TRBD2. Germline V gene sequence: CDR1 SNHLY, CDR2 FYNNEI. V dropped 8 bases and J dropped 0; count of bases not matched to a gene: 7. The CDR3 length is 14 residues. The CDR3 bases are TGTGCCAGCCGGGAGGACACAGCCTCCTACGAGCAGTACTTC. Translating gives CASREDTASYEQYF.

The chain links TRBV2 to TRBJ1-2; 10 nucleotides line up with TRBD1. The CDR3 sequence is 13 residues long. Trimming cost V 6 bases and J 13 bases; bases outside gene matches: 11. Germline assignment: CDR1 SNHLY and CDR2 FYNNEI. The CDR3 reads CASRIERQGARTF. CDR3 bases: TGTGCCAGCAGGATAGAAAGACAGGGGGCTCGCACCTTC.

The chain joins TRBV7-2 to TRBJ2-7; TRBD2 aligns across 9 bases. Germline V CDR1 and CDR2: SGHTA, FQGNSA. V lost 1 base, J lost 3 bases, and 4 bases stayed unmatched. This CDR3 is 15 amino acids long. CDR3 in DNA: TGTGCCAGCAGCTTAGGAGTTAGCGGGGGCTACGAGCAGTACTTC. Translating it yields CASSLGVSGGYEQYF.

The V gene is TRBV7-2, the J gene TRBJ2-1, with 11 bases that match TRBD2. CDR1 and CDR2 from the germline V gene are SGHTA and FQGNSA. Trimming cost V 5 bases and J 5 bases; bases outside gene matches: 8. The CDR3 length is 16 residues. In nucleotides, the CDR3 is TGTGCCAGCAGCACCTTAGCGGGGGGGGTTAACAATGAGCAGTTCTTC. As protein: CASSTLAGGVNNEQFF.

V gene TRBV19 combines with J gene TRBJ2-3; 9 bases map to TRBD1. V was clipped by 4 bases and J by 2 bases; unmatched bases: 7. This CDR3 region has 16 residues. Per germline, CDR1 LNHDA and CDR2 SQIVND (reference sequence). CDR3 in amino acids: CASSSTGGAFTDTQYF. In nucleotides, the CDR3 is TGTGCCAGTAGTAGTACAGGGGGCGCGTTCACAGATACGCAGTATTTT. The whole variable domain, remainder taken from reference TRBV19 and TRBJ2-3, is DGGITQSPKYLFRKEGQNVTLSCEQNLNHDAMYWYRQDPGQGLRLIYYSQIVNDFQKGDIAEGYSVSREKKESFPLTVTSAQKNPTAFYLCASSSTGGAFTDTQYFGPGTRLTVL.

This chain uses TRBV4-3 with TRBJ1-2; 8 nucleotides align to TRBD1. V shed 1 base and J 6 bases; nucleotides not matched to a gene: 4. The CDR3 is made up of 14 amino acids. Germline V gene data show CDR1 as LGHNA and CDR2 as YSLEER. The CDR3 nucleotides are TGCGCCAGCAGCCAAGCAGGGGGCGGGCATGGCTACACCTTC. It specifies CASSQAGGGHGYTF.

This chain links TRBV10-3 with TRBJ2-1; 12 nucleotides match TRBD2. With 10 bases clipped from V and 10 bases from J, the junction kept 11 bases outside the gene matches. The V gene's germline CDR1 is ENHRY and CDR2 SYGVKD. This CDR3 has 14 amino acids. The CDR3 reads CATRTSGIMGEQFF. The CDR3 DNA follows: TGTGCCACCCGGACTAGCGGGATAATGGGGGAGCAGTTCTTC.

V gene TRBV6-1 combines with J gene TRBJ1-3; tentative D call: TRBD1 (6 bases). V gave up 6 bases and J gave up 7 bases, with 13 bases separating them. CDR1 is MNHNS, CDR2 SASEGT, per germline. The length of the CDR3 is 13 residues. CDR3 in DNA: TGTGCCAGCAGATCACAGGGTACTAACACCATATATTTT. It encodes CASRSQGTNTIYF.

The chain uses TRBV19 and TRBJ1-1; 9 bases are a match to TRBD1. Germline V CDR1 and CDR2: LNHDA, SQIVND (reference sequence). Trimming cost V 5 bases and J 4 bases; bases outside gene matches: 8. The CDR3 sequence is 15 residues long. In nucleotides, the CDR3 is TGTGCCAGTAGTGAGGGACAGGGCGGTTTCACTGAAGCTTTCTTT. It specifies CASSEGQGGFTEAFF. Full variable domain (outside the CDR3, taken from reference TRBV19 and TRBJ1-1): DGGITQSPKYLFRKEGQNVTLSCEQNLNHDAMYWYRQDPGQGLRLIYYSQIVNDFQKGDIAEGYSVSREKKESFPLTVTSAQKNPTAFYLCASSEGQGGFTEAFFGQGTRLTVV.

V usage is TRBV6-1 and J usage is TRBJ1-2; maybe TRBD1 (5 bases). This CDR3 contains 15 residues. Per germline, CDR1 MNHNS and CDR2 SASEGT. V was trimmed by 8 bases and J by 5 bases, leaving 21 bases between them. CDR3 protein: CASGRWQGTEYGYTF. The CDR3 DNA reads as TGTGCCAGCGGCCGGTGGCAGGGAACAGAGTATGGCTACACCTTC.

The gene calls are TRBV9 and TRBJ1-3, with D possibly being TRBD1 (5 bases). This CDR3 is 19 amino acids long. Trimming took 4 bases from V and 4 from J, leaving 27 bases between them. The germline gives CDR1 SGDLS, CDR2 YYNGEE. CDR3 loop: CASSPTGATGPTSGNTIYF. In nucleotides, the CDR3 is TGTGCCAGCAGCCCCACTGGGGCTACAGGACCGACATCCGGAAACACCATATATTTT.

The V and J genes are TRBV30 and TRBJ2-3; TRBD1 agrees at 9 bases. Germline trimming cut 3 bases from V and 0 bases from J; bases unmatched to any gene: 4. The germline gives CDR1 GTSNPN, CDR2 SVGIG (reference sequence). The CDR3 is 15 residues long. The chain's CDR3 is CAWRTGQGSTDTQYF. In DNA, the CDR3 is TGTGCCTGGAGAACCGGACAGGGGAGCACAGATACGCAGTATTTT. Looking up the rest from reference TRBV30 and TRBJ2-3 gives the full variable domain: SQTIHQWPATLVQPVGSPLSLECTVEGTSNPNLYWYRQAAGRGLQLLFYSVGIGQISSEVPQNLSASRPQDRQFILSSKKLLLSDSGFYLCAWRTGQGSTDTQYFGPGTRLTVL.

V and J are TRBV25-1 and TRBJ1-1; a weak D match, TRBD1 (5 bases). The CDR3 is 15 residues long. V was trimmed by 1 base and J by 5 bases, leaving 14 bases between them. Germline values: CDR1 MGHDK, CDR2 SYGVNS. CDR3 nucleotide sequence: TGTGCCAGCAGTGAATTGCCGTTCGGGGGGACTGAAGCTTTCTTT. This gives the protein CASSELPFGGTEAFF.

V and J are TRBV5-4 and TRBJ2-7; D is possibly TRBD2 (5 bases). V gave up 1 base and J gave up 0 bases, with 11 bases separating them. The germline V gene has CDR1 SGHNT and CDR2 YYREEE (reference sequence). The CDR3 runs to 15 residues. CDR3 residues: CASSLTGLRSYEQYF. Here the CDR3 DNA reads TGTGCCAGCAGCTTGACCGGACTTCGCTCCTACGAGCAGTACTTC.

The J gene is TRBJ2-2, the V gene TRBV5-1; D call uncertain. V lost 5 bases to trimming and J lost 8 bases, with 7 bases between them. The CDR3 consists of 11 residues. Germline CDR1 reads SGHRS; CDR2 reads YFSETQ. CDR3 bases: TGCGCCAGCAGACGAGAGGGGGAGCTGTTTTTT. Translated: CASRREGELFF.

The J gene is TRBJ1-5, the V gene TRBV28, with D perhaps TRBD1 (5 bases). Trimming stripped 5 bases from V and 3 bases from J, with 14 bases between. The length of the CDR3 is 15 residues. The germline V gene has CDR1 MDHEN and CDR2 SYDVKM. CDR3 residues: CASSGADGPNQPQHF. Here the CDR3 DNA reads TGTGCCAGCAGTGGGGCGGACGGACCCAATCAGCCCCAGCATTTT. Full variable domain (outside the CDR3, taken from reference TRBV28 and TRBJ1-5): DVKVTQSSRYLVKRTGEKVFLECVQDMDHENMFWYRQDPGLGLRLIYFSYDVKMKEKGDIPEGYSVSREKKERFSLILESASTNQTSMYLCASSGADGPNQPQHFGDGTRLSIL.

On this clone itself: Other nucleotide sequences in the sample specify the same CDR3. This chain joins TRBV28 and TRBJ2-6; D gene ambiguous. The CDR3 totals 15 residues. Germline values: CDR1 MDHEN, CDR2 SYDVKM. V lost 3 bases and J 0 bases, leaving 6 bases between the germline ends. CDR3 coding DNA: TGTGCCAGCAGTTTTGAGCACTCTGGGGCCAACGTCCTGACTTTC. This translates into CASSFEHSGANVLTF.